Each of the 29 T cell receptor beta chains below was sequenced from the same sample in a study of OX40 agonist ivuxolimab in advanced cancers. Profiling relied on immunoSEQ multiplex PCR, and the TCRdb table lists in-frame clones only, not all of them. This sample has 77,000 or so clones; roughly 88% occur once, and the top ten carry 1.5% to 2%. This material consisted of CD4+ or CD8+ T cells sorted from blood, taken in a trial of the OX40 agonist ivuxolimab. The receptors derive from an adult with an advanced solid tumor such as melanoma, head and neck, liver or kidney cancer.

This clone was seen a single time. V and J are TRBV5-1 and TRBJ1-1; TRBD1 might be the D (6 bases). Looked up from germline, CDR1 is SGHRS and CDR2 is YFSETQ. The CDR3 spans 13 residues. V lost 5 bases and J 3 bases, leaving 11 bases between the germline ends. CDR3 protein: CASRWGADTEAFF. CDR3 in DNA: TGCGCCAGCAGATGGGGGGCAGACACTGAAGCTTTCTTT.

J is TRBJ2-1 and V is TRBV19; D gene ambiguous. The germline CDR1 and CDR2 sequences are LNHDA and SQIVND (reference sequence). The V and J ends lost 0 bases and 3 bases respectively, with 9 bases between them. The CDR3 is 15 residues long. DNA of the CDR3: TGTGCCAGTAGTATAGAGCACGTCCGCTACAATGAGCAGTTCTTC. Translating it yields CASSIEHVRYNEQFF.

The chain carries TRBV28 and TRBJ1-2; D may be TRBD1 (5 bases). V was shortened by 10 bases and J by 8 bases, with 17 bases between the two germline ends. The CDR3 covers 12 residues. Germline CDR1 and CDR2: MDHEN and SYDVKM. CDR3 DNA sequence: TGTGCCACTTCACCCCCAGGGCTGGGCTACACCTTC. Translating it yields CATSPPGLGYTF.

The rearrangement uses TRBV7-9 and TRBJ2-3; D is unclear. Germline CDR1 reads SEHNR; CDR2 reads FQNEAQ (reference sequence). Between the trimmed V and J ends, which lost 2 bases and 0 bases, there was a span of 6 bases. CDR3 size: 14 residues. The CDR3 sequence is CASSLLSSTDTQYF. CDR3 sequence (DNA): TGTGCCAGCAGCTTACTATCTAGCACAGATACGCAGTATTTT.

As for this clone: The same CDR3 is also encoded by other DNA sequences in this sample. The genes are TRBV12-5 and TRBJ2-6; D gene uncertain. The CDR3 is made up of 13 amino acids. The V end lost 6 bases, the J end lost 1 base, and 4 bases lay between the germline ends. Looked up from germline, CDR1 is LGHNT and CDR2 is FRNRAP. The CDR3 is CASGLSGANVLTF. The CDR3, as DNA: TGTGCTAGTGGCCTATCTGGGGCCAACGTCCTGACTTTC.

This sequence joins TRBV7-2 and TRBJ2-1; maybe TRBD2 (5 bases). The V gene lost 3 bases and the J gene lost 8 bases, with 14 bases spanning the gap. Germline V gene lookup returns CDR1 SGHTA and CDR2 FQGNSA. This CDR3 has 14 amino acids. CDR3 amino acids: CASSLGGGRHEQFF. DNA for the CDR3: TGTGCCAGCAGCTTGGGCGGAGGTAGACATGAGCAGTTCTTC. The whole variable domain, remainder taken from reference TRBV7-2 and TRBJ2-1, is GAGVSQSPSNKVTEKGKDVELRCDPISGHTALYWYRQSLGQGLEFLIYFQGNSAPDKSGLPSDRFSAERTGGSVSTLTIQRTQQEDSAVYLCASSLGGGRHEQFFGPGTRLTVL.

The chain joins TRBV11-3 to TRBJ2-2; no clear D gene. From germline, CDR1 is SGHNT and CDR2 YENEEA. CDR3 length equals 11 residues. The V end lost 5 bases, the J end lost 2 bases, and 0 bases lay between the germline ends. The DNA of the CDR3 is TGTGCCAGCAGCAACACCGGGGAGCTGTTTTTT. Its translation: CASSNTGELFF.

The chain uses TRBV7-2 and TRBJ2-2, with 8 nucleotides matching TRBD2. CDR1 is SGHTA, CDR2 FQGNSA, per germline. The length of the CDR3 is 16 residues. V dropped 3 bases and J dropped 5; count of bases not matched to a gene: 8. The CDR3 DNA reads as TGTGCCAGCAGCTTGAATAGCGGGACCAGGACCGGGGAGCTGTTTTTT. It codes for CASSLNSGTRTGELFF.

V gene TRBV6-6 combines with J gene TRBJ2-4, with 7 bases matching TRBD2. CDR1 MNHNY and CDR2 SVGAGI come from the germline V gene (reference sequence). After removal of 2 bases from V and 12 bases from J, the junction contained 10 bases not matched to a gene. This CDR3 is 14 amino acids long. CDR3 bases: TGTGCCAGCAGTTACCCAAACCGGGAGGCTACTCAGTACTTC. This codes for CASSYPNREATQYF.

Worth noting for this clone: The sample holds other DNA sequences that translate to the same CDR3. This chain joins TRBV19 and TRBJ2-2; a possible D gene is TRBD2 (5 bases). This CDR3 comprises 13 residues. Germline V gene data show CDR1 as LNHDA and CDR2 as SQIVND (reference sequence). V was shortened by 7 bases and J by 2 bases, with 8 bases between the two germline ends. The CDR3, as DNA: TGTGCCAGTACCCGGGGTAACACCGGGGAGCTGTTTTTT. Translation gives CASTRGNTGELFF.

On this clone itself: This sample also contains other DNA sequences that code for the same CDR3. The chain couples TRBV19 to TRBJ1-2; 9 bases fit TRBD1. The CDR3 has 13 residues. Germline V gene sequence: CDR1 LNHDA, CDR2 SQIVND (reference sequence). J gave up 4 bases and V 7 bases, and 4 bases lay outside the gene matches. The CDR3, as DNA: TGTGCCAGTAAACAGGACAGGGGCTATGGCTACACCTTC. It specifies CASKQDRGYGYTF.

The chain employs TRBV4-2 and TRBJ2-7; D unclear. This CDR3 has 15 amino acids. V was pared by 4 bases and J by 4 bases, with 17 bases between. Per the germline V gene, CDR1 is LGHNA and CDR2 is YNFKEQ. CDR3 in amino acids: CASSPPLSSSYEQYF. The CDR3 DNA reads as TGTGCCAGCAGCCCCCCGTTGAGTAGCAGTTACGAGCAGTACTTC.

The J gene is TRBJ2-3, the V gene TRBV15; TRBD1 agrees at 7 bases. After removal of 5 bases from V and 7 bases from J, the junction contained 6 bases not matched to a gene. The CDR3 is made up of 13 amino acids. Germline V lookup: CDR1 LNHNV, CDR2 YYDKDF (reference sequence). The CDR3 here is CATSQDRRNTQYF. The DNA for the CDR3 is TGTGCCACCAGCCAGGACAGGCGAAATACGCAGTATTTT. Together with reference TRBV15 and TRBJ2-3, the CDR3 gives the full variable domain: DAMVIQNPRYQVTQFGKPVTLSCSQTLNHNVMYWYQQKSSQAPKLLFHYYDKDFNNEADTPDNFQSRRPNTSFCFLDIRSPGLGDTAMYLCATSQDRRNTQYFGPGTRLTVL.

This sequence joins TRBV7-6 and TRBJ2-2; 14 nucleotides agree with TRBD2. Germline CDR1 and CDR2: SGHVS and FNYEAQ. Trimming removed 5 bases from V and 6 bases from J; junction bases left unmatched: 5. The CDR3 loop spans 16 amino acids. In nucleotides, the CDR3 is TGTGCCAGCAGCCGGGGACTAGCGGGAGACGCCGGGGAGCTGTTTTTT. This translates into CASSRGLAGDAGELFF.

The rearrangement joins TRBV5-1 to TRBJ1-3, with D unresolved. CDR3 length equals 14 residues. The germline CDR1 and CDR2 sequences are SGHRS and YFSETQ. V was clipped by 3 bases and J by 0 bases, with 7 bases between them. The CDR3 DNA follows: TGCGCCAGCAGCTCAGGAGACTCTGGAAACACCATATATTTT. Its translation: CASSSGDSGNTIYF.

The gene calls are TRBV30 and TRBJ2-1, with 10 bases fitting TRBD2. This CDR3 comprises 15 residues. The germline V gene has CDR1 GTSNPN and CDR2 SVGIG (reference sequence). V shed 0 bases, J shed 6 bases, and the junction held 5 bases outside the gene matches. Here the CDR3 reads CAWSVQLAGFNEQFF. Written as DNA, the CDR3 is TGTGCCTGGAGTGTACAACTAGCGGGATTCAATGAGCAGTTCTTC.

This chain connects TRBV7-6 to TRBJ1-3; D remains ambiguous. Between the trimmed V and J ends, which lost 2 bases and 2 bases, there was a span of 16 bases. This CDR3 is built from 17 residues. Germline assignment: CDR1 SGHVS and CDR2 FNYEAQ. The CDR3 spells CASSLTVPGMAGNTIYF. The CDR3 DNA sequence: TGTGCCAGCAGCTTAACCGTCCCGGGAATGGCTGGAAACACCATATATTTT.

The chain joins TRBV7-3 to TRBJ2-1; 11 positions agree with TRBD1. Germline V gene sequence: CDR1 SGHTA, CDR2 FQGTGA. The CDR3 totals 15 residues. V trimming: 4 bases; J trimming: 2 bases; junction bases outside the gene matches: 1. The chain's CDR3 is CASSWTGGAYNEQFF. The CDR3 DNA reads as TGTGCCAGCAGCTGGACAGGGGGCGCCTACAATGAGCAGTTCTTC.

This chain joins TRBV7-3 and TRBJ2-2; TRBD1 is a possible D gene (5 bases). The CDR3 has 15 residues. Germline lookup yields CDR1 SGHTA and CDR2 FQGTGA. The V end was cut by 2 bases, the J end by 6 bases, with 13 bases between. CDR3 sequence (DNA): TGTGCCAGCAGCTTATGGGCAGGGAAGGCCGGGGAGCTGTTTTTT. Its translation: CASSLWAGKAGELFF.

The V gene is TRBV10-3, the J gene TRBJ1-5; no reliable D call. This CDR3 contains 14 residues. CDR1 ENHRY and CDR2 SYGVKD come from the germline V gene. V was cut by 8 bases and J by 4 bases, with 15 bases left in between. CDR3 sequence reads: CAILPEANNQPQHF. The CDR3 nucleotides are TGTGCCATCCTCCCTGAAGCGAATAATCAGCCCCAGCATTTT.

V usage is TRBV7-2 and J usage is TRBJ2-1; 7 bases agree with TRBD2. The CDR3 has 13 amino acids. V trimming: 4 bases; J trimming: 13 bases; junction bases outside the gene matches: 10. Germline CDR1 is SGHTA and CDR2 is FQGNSA. CDR3 loop: CASSSDREASQFF. In nucleotides, the CDR3 is TGTGCCAGCAGCTCAGACCGGGAGGCTTCTCAGTTCTTC.

In DNA form, the CDR3 reads TGTGCCAGCAGCGAGGGCCCTACGGACCACGAGCAGTACTTC. It encodes CASSEGPTDHEQYF. The V gene is TRBV21-1, the J gene TRBJ2-7; the DNA was not used to check the table's D call, TRBD2. TRBV21-1 is a known pseudogene. The CDR3 is 14 amino acids.

The V gene is TRBV9, the J gene TRBJ2-5; 11 bases align to TRBD2. Germline V gene lookup returns CDR1 SGDLS and CDR2 YYNGEE. The junction had 6 bases not matched to a gene; V was cut back by 3 bases and J by 2 bases. The CDR3 contains 16 residues. The DNA for the CDR3 is TGTGCCAGCAGCGCCTCGGGACTAGCGGTTCAAGAGACCCAGTACTTC. Its protein product is CASSASGLAVQETQYF.

The chain carries TRBV10-3 and TRBJ2-2; 8 nucleotides match TRBD1. After removal of 3 bases from V and 7 bases from J, the junction contained 7 bases not matched to a gene. CDR3 length equals 15 residues. Germline values: CDR1 ENHRY, CDR2 SYGVKD. The CDR3 bases are TGTGCCATCAGTGAATTCCAGGGGGCGCTCGGGGAGCTGTTTTTT. This sequence encodes CAISEFQGALGELFF.

The chain joins TRBV7-9 to TRBJ2-5; no clear D. This CDR3 region has 12 residues. V was shortened by 3 bases and J by 7 bases, with 9 bases between the two germline ends. Germline V gives CDR1 SEHNR, CDR2 FQNEAQ (reference sequence). The DNA of the CDR3 is TGTGCCAGCAGCTTCCAGGTCGGGACCCAGTACTTC. Amino acids: CASSFQVGTQYF.

The chain joins TRBV28 to TRBJ2-7, with 9 bases identical to TRBD1. The V gene's germline CDR1 is MDHEN and CDR2 SYDVKM. There are 16 residues in the CDR3. With 0 bases clipped from V and 5 bases from J, the junction kept 8 bases outside the gene matches. In DNA form, the CDR3 reads TGTGCCAGCAGTTTATGGTCCGGGACAGGGATGGACGAGCAGTACTTC. Translation: CASSLWSGTGMDEQYF.

The J gene is TRBJ2-3, the V gene TRBV7-3; tentative D call: TRBD2 (6 bases). The CDR3 extends over 13 amino acids. V was shortened by 6 bases and J by 2 bases, with 9 bases between the two germline ends. Germline V gives CDR1 SGHTA, CDR2 FQGTGA. Here the CDR3 reads CASRRTITDTQYF. The CDR3 DNA is TGTGCCAGCAGGAGGACTATCACAGATACGCAGTATTTT.

V and J are TRBV28 and TRBJ1-2, with 8 bases aligning to TRBD1. CDR3 length equals 14 residues. Germline loops: CDR1 MDHEN, CDR2 SYDVKM. The junction had 9 bases not matched to a gene; V was cut back by 5 bases and J by 7 bases. The CDR3 reads CASSIGRGRLGYTF. In DNA form, the CDR3 reads TGTGCCAGCAGTATCGGCAGGGGGCGTCTTGGCTACACCTTC.

The chain joins TRBV5-1 to TRBJ2-5, with D possibly being TRBD2 (5 bases). The DNA end lines up better with TRBJ2-7; the J call may be wrong. The CDR3 spans 16 residues. Germline V gene data show CDR1 as SGHRS and CDR2 as YFSETQ. The chain's CDR3 is CASSLAGDPNSYEQYF. As DNA, the CDR3 is TGCGCCAGCAGCTTGGCCGGGGATCCTAACTCCTACGAGCAGTACTTC.